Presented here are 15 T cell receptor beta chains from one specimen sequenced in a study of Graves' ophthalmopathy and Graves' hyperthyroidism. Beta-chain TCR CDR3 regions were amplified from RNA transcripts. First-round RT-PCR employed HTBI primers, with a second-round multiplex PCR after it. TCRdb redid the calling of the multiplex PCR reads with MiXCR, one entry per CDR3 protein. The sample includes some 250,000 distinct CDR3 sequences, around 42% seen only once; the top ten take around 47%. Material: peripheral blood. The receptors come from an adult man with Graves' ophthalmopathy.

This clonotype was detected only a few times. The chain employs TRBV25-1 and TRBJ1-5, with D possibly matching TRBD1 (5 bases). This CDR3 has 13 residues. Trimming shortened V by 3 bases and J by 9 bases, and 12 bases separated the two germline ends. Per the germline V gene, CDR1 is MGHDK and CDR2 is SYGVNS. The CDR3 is CASSEQGSWPQHF. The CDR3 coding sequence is TGTGCCAGCAGTGAGCAGGGTTCTTGGCCCCAGCATTTT.

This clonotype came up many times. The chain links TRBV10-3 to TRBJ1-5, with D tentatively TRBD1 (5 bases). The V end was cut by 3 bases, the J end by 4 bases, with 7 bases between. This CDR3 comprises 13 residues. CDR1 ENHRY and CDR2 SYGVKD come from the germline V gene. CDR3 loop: CAISEDSNQPQHF. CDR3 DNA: TGTGCCATCAGTGAAGACAGTAATCAGCCCCAGCATTTT.

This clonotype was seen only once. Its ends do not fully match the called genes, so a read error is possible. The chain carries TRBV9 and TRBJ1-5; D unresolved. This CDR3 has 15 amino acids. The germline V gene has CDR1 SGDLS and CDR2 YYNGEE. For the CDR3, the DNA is TGTGCCAGCAGCGTAGAGGGTTATAGCAGTCAGCCCCAGCATTTT. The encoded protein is CASSVEGYSSQPQHF.

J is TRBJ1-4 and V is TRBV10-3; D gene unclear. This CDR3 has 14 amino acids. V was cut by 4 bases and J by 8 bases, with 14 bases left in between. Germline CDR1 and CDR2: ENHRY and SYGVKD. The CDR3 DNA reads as TGTGCCATCAGTGGGGGAAACTCAGGAGAAAAACTGTTTTTT. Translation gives CAISGGNSGEKLFF.

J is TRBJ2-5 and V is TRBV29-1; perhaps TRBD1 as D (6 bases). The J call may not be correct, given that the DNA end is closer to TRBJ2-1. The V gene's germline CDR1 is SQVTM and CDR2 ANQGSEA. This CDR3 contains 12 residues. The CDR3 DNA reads TGCAGCGGCGAAAGGGGGTTCAATGAGCAGTTCTTC. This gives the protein CSGERGFNEQFF.

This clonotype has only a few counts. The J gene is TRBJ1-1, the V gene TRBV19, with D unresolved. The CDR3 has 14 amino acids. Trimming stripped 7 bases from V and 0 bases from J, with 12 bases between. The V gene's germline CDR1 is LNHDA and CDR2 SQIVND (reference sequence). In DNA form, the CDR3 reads TGTGCCAGTACCCGAGGTAACATGAACACTGAAGCTTTCTTT. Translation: CASTRGNMNTEAFF.

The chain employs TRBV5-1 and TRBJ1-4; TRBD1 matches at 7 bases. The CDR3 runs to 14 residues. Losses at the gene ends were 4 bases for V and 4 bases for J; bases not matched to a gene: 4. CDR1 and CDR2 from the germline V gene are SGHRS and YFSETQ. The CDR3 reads CASSIGGVNEKLFF. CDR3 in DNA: TGCGCCAGCAGCATAGGGGGCGTTAATGAAAAACTGTTTTTT.

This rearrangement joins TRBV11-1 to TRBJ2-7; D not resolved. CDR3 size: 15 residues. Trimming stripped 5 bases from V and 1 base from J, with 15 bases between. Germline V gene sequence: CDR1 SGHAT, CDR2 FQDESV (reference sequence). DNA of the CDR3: TGTGCCAGCAGCACGACCCCCGAGGCTTCCTACGAGCAGTACTTC. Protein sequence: CASSTTPEASYEQYF.

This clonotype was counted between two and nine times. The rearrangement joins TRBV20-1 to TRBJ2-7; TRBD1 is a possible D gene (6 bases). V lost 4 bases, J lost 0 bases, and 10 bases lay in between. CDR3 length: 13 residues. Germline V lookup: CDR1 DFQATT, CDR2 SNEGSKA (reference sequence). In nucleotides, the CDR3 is TGCAGTGCTACTACAGGGAGCTCCTACGAGCAGTACTTC. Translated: CSATTGSSYEQYF.

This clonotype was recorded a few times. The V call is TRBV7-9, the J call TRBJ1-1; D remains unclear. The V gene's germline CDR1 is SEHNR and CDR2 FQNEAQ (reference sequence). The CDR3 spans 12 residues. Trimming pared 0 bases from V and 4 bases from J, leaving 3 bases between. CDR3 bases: TGTGCCAGCAGCTTAGCGGCCACTGAAGCTTTCTTT. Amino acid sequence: CASSLAATEAFF.

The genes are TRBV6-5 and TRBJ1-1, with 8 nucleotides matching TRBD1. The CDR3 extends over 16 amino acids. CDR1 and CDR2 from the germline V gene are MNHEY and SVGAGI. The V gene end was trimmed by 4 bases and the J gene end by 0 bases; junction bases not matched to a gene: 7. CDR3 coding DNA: TGTGCCAGCAGTTGGGGACAGGAACTCATGAACACTGAAGCTTTCTTT. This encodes CASSWGQELMNTEAFF.

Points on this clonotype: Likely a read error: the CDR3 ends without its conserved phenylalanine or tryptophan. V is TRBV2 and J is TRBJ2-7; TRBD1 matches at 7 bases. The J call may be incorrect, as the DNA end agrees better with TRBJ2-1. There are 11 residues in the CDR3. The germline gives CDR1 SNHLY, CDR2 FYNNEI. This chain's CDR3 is CASGTGDEQFL. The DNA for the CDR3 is TGTGCCAGCGGAACAGGGGATGAGCAGTTCCTC.

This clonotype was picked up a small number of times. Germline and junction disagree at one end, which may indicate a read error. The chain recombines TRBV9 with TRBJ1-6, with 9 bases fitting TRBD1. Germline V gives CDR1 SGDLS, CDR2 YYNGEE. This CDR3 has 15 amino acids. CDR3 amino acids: CASSPGQGWNSPLHF. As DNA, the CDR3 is TGCGCCAGCAGCCCGGGACAGGGATGGAATTCACCCCTCCACTTT.

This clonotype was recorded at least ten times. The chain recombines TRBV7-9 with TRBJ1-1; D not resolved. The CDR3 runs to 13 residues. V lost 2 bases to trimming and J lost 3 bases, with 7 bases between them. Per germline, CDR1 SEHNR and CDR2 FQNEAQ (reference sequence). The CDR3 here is CASSLSPDTEAFF. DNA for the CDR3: TGTGCCAGCAGCTTATCTCCGGACACTGAAGCTTTCTTT.

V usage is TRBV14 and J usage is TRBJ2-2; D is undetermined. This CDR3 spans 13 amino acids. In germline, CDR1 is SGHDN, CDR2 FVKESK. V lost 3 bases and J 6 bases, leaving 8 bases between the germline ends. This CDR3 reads CASSQYLSGELFF. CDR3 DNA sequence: TGTGCCAGCAGCCAGTACCTGTCCGGGGAGCTGTTTTTT.